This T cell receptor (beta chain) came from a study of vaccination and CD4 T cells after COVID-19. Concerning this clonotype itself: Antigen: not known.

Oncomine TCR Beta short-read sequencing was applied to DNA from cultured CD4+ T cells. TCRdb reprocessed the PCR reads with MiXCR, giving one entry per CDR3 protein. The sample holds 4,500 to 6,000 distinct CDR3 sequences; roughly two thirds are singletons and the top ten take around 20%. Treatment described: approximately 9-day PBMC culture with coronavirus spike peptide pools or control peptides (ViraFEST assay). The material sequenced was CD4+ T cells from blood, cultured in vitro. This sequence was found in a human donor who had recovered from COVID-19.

The CDR3, as DNA: TGTGCCAGCACTGGACAGTTCTATGGCTACACCTTC. It translates to CASTGQFYGYTF. V is TRBV6-1 and J is TRBJ1-2, with D perhaps TRBD1 (6 bases). Germline CDR1 and CDR2: MNHNS and SASEGT. Trimming stripped 7 bases from V and 4 bases from J, with 10 bases between. The CDR3 is made up of 12 amino acids.